The next 8 T cell receptor beta chains were all read from a single sample in a study of T cells after posttransplantation cyclophosphamide. Sequenced by immunoSEQ multiplex PCR; TCRdb stores in-frame clones only, minus some. The sample was found to contain approximately 2,500 clones, and every one recurs. Treatment was busulfan-fludarabine conditioning, a marrow graft, and cyclophosphamide on days +3 and +4. Sequences were derived from PBMCs, sampled 30 days after allogeneic stem cell transplant with posttransplant cyclophosphamide. The receptors come from a female patient aged 60 to 70 who received an allogeneic stem cell transplant from an unrelated donor, was CMV-positive, and had acute GVHD only. Certain T cells may be donor cells from the graft.

There are many counts of this clone. The V gene is TRBV6-6, the J gene TRBJ2-1; 12 bases align to TRBD2. The J segment lost 6 bases and the V segment lost 4 bases, leaving 7 bases of the junction unmatched. Germline loops: CDR1 MNHNY, CDR2 SVGAGI (reference sequence). The CDR3 length is 16 residues. CDR3 residues: CASSSGLAGTTNEQFF. DNA of the CDR3: TGTGCCAGCAGTTCCGGACTAGCGGGGACAACCAATGAGCAGTTCTTC.

There are many counts of this clone. The genes are TRBV6-1 and TRBJ2-2; D unresolved. Deletions cut 4 bases from V and 2 bases from J, with 8 bases between. CDR1 and CDR2 from the germline V gene are MNHNS and SASEGT. The CDR3 consists of 14 residues. The CDR3 DNA is TGTGCCAGCAGTGTAAAACATAACACCGGGGAGCTGTTTTTT. This codes for CASSVKHNTGELFF.

Sample share makes this clone medium-sized. The V and J genes are TRBV27 and TRBJ2-2; TRBD1 aligns across 9 bases. This CDR3 spans 13 amino acids. V was pared by 8 bases and J by 8 bases, with 6 bases of the junction left unmatched. Germline V gives CDR1 MNHEY, CDR2 SMNVEV (reference sequence). DNA of the CDR3: TGTGCCAGCCGGGACAGGGTTAAGGGGGAGCTGTTTTTT. Its translation is CASRDRVKGELFF.

This clone was detected ten times or more. The chain carries TRBV12-3 or TRBV12-4 and TRBJ1-2; 7 positions match TRBD1. With 6 bases clipped from V and 5 bases from J, the junction kept 6 bases outside the gene matches. The CDR3 is made up of 13 amino acids. In DNA form, the CDR3 reads TGTGCCAGCAGGGGGGGACAGCTTTATGGCTACACCTTC. Its protein product is CASRGGQLYGYTF.

This clone is medium-sized (0.01 to 0.1%) by share. This chain joins TRBV19 and TRBJ2-1; TRBD2 matches 8 bases. Looked up from germline, CDR1 is LNHDA and CDR2 is SQIVND (reference sequence). Trimming took 5 bases from V and 4 from J; bases not matched to a gene: 7. The CDR3 has 15 amino acids. The CDR3 loop is CASSLSGGPYNEQFF. CDR3 coding DNA: TGTGCCAGTAGTTTAAGCGGGGGCCCATACAATGAGCAGTTCTTC.

This clone was observed many times. V and J are TRBV27 and TRBJ1-2; D is ambiguous. The CDR3 loop spans 14 amino acids. V was shortened by 6 bases and J by 2 bases, with 13 bases between the two germline ends. Germline CDR1 MNHEY, CDR2 SMNVEV (reference sequence). CDR3 nucleotide sequence: TGTGCCAGCAGCTCACTAGGAAACAACTATGGCTACACCTTC. It yields the protein CASSSLGNNYGYTF.

This clone is deemed medium-sized (0.01 to 0.1%). The V and J genes are TRBV29-1 and TRBJ1-1; TRBD1 matches 9 bases. Germline V gene data show CDR1 as SQVTM and CDR2 as ANQGSEA. The J segment lost 11 bases and the V segment lost 3 bases, leaving 7 bases of the junction unmatched. The CDR3 extends over 12 amino acids. The CDR3 is CSVDGTGPSAFF. In DNA form, the CDR3 reads TGCAGCGTTGACGGGACAGGGCCGTCGGCTTTCTTT.

This clone was recorded at least ten times. The rearrangement uses TRBV4-2 and TRBJ1-6, with TRBD1 matching 8 bases. There are 16 residues in the CDR3. Looked up from germline, CDR1 is LGHNA and CDR2 is YNFKEQ. J was trimmed by 9 bases and V by 3 bases; bases with no gene match: 10. CDR3 sequence reads: CASSQDRTGHFSPLHF. The CDR3 nucleotides read TGTGCCAGCAGCCAGGACAGGACAGGGCATTTTTCACCCCTCCACTTT.